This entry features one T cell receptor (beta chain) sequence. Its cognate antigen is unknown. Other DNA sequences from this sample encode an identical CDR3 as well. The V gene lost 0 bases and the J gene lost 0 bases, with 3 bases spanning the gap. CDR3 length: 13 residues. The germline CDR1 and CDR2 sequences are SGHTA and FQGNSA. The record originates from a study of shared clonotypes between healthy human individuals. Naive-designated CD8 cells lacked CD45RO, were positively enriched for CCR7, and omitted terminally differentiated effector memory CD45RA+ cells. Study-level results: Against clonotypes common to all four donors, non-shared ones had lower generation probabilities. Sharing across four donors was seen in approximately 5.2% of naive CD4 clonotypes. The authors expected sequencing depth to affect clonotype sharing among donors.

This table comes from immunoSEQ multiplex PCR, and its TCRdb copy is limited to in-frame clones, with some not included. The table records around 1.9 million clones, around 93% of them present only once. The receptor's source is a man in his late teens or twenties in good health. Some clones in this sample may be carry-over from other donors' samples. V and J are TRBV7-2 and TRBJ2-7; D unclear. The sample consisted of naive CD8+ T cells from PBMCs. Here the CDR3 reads CASSLASSYEQYF. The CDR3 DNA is TGTGCCAGCAGCTTAGCGTCCTCCTACGAGCAGTACTTC.